Below are 13 T cell receptor beta chains sequenced from a single sample in a study of shared clonotypes between healthy human individuals. Assay: immunoSEQ multiplex PCR; the TCRdb copy retains only in-frame clones and omits some. The sample yields roughly 220,000 clones, approximately 70% seen once. Sequencing was performed on memory CD4+ T cells sorted from blood. Subset: CD45RA-negative fraction. These receptors all come from a man aged 25 to 45 in good health.

The rearrangement uses TRBV5-1 and TRBJ1-1, with TRBD1 matching over 8 bases. This CDR3 contains 15 residues. V lost 3 bases and J lost 2; bases outside the gene matches: 6. CDR1 and CDR2 (germline): SGHRS, YFSETQ. CDR3 sequence: CASSSTGAPNTEAFF. In DNA, the CDR3 is TGCGCCAGCAGCTCGACAGGGGCTCCAAACACTGAAGCTTTCTTT. Supplemented by reference TRBV5-1 and TRBJ1-1, the full variable domain reads KAGVTQTPRYLIKTRGQQVTLSCSPISGHRSVSWYQQTPGQGLQFLFEYFSETQRNKGNFPGRFSGRQFSNSRSEMNVSTLELGDSALYLCASSSTGAPNTEAFFGQGTRLTVV.

This clone was detected only a few times. The chain joins TRBV11-2 to TRBJ2-7; possible D gene TRBD1, 5 bases. This CDR3 is 12 amino acids long. V lost 4 bases to trimming and J lost 3 bases, with 7 bases between them. Germline V gives CDR1 SGHAT, CDR2 FQNNGV. Here the CDR3 reads CASSSQGYEQYF. CDR3 nucleotide sequence: TGTGCCAGCAGCTCCCAGGGCTACGAGCAGTACTTC.

The V gene is TRBV19, the J gene TRBJ2-2; TRBD2 matches 7 bases. The CDR3 runs 14 residues. From germline, CDR1 is LNHDA and CDR2 SQIVND (reference sequence). V was clipped by 2 bases and J by 3 bases; unmatched bases: 0. The CDR3 DNA reads as TGTGCCAGTAGTATACTAGCGGACACCGGGGAGCTGTTTTTT. Amino acid sequence: CASSILADTGELFF.

V and J are TRBV29-1 and TRBJ2-5; TRBD2 agrees at 9 bases. The CDR3 is 12 residues long. V gave up 7 bases and J gave up 3 bases; unmatched junction bases: 3. The germline V gene has CDR1 SQVTM and CDR2 ANQGSEA. CDR3 nucleotide sequence: TGCAGCGGCCGACTAGCGGAAGAGACCCAGTACTTC. Amino acids: CSGRLAEETQYF.

The CDR3, as DNA: TGCGCCAGCAGCTTGACAGGAATGAACACCGGGGAGCTGTTTTTT. As protein: CASSLTGMNTGELFF. The chain uses TRBV5-1 and TRBJ2-2; D is possibly TRBD1 (5 bases). Germline loops: CDR1 SGHRS, CDR2 YFSETQ. Trimming cost V 1 base and J 1 base, with 8 bases left between them. This CDR3 contains 15 residues.

This clone was recorded at least ten times. V usage is TRBV7-9 and J usage is TRBJ2-1, with 7 positions matching TRBD2. The CDR3 runs 14 residues. Germline CDR1 SEHNR, CDR2 FQNEAQ (reference sequence). With 0 bases clipped from V and 9 bases from J, the junction kept 5 bases outside the gene matches. CDR3: CASSLASLAAEQFF. In nucleotides, the CDR3 is TGTGCCAGCAGCTTAGCCTCCCTAGCGGCTGAGCAGTTCTTC.

This clone was seen once. The chain carries TRBV6-1 and TRBJ2-2; TRBD2 aligns across 10 bases. V dropped 3 bases and J dropped 6; count of bases not matched to a gene: 4. This CDR3 spans 15 amino acids. Germline V gives CDR1 MNHNS, CDR2 SASEGT. CDR3 sequence: CASSELAGVAGELFF. The CDR3 DNA reads as TGTGCCAGCAGTGAGCTAGCGGGAGTAGCCGGGGAGCTGTTTTTT.

This clone was seen more than once but under ten times. DNA of the CDR3: TGTGCCAGCAGCTTAGCTTCCACTGACTACAATGAGCAGTTCTTC. Translation: CASSLASTDYNEQFF. The chain combines TRBV7-2 with TRBJ2-1; the D is unclear. V lost 0 bases and J 3 bases, leaving 9 bases between the germline ends. Germline values: CDR1 SGHTA, CDR2 FQGNSA. The CDR3 runs 15 residues.

This clone was counted between two and nine times. Other DNA sequences in this sample translate to the same CDR3. The gene calls are TRBV6-4 and TRBJ2-1; 14 positions agree with TRBD2. This CDR3 region has 16 residues. Trimming at V came to 3 bases and at J to 7 bases, leaving 5 bases not matched to a gene. Germline loops: CDR1 MRHNA, CDR2 SNTAGT. CDR3 protein: CASSEGLAGAGNEQFF. Written as DNA, the CDR3 is TGTGCCAGCAGTGAGGGACTAGCGGGAGCAGGGAATGAGCAGTTCTTC.

The chain couples TRBV5-1 to TRBJ1-3; D remains unclear. CDR3 length: 15 amino acids. In germline, CDR1 is SGHRS, CDR2 YFSETQ. Between the trimmed V and J ends, which lost 0 bases and 2 bases, there was a span of 9 bases. The CDR3 protein is CASSLGSSAGNTIYF. In DNA, the CDR3 is TGCGCCAGCAGCTTGGGTTCCAGCGCTGGAAACACCATATATTTT.

The chain recombines TRBV28 with TRBJ1-5, with 7 nucleotides matching TRBD1. Looked up from germline, CDR1 is MDHEN and CDR2 is SYDVKM. Trimming at V came to 7 bases and at J to 0 bases, leaving 9 bases not matched to a gene. There are 16 residues in the CDR3. CDR3: CASKPGGGFSNQPQHF. In DNA, the CDR3 is TGTGCCAGCAAGCCAGGGGGAGGATTTAGCAATCAGCCCCAGCATTTT.

This chain connects TRBV4-2 to TRBJ2-7; TRBD1 aligns across 7 bases. Trimming took 2 bases from V and 5 from J; bases not matched to a gene: 9. The V gene's germline CDR1 is LGHNA and CDR2 YNFKEQ. The CDR3 totals 15 residues. The CDR3 loop is CASSQLYDRENEQYF. DNA of the CDR3: TGTGCCAGCAGCCAACTCTATGACAGGGAAAACGAGCAGTACTTC.

CDR3 bases: TGTGCCAGCAGCTTGGAGCTGTACGAGCAGTACTTC. Protein sequence: CASSLELYEQYF. This chain joins TRBV5-5 and TRBJ2-7; D is ambiguous. V dropped 0 bases and J dropped 4 bases, with 5 bases sitting between them. Germline lookup yields CDR1 SGHKS and CDR2 YYEKEE (reference sequence). The CDR3 consists of 12 residues.